This TCR beta chain was obtained from a study of T cells in narcolepsy. Study context: Healthy controls were enrolled alongside patients with narcolepsy type 1 or type 2.

Germline CDR1 and CDR2: SGHTS and YDEGEE. With 4 bases clipped from V and 3 bases from J, the junction kept 6 bases outside the gene matches. The CDR3 contains 15 residues. Comment on this clone: No antigen is known for it.

Sequencing used immunoSEQ multiplex PCR; TCRdb keeps in-frame clones, though not all of them. The sample includes roughly 11,000 clones, around 94% of them seen just once. Study-wide points: Autoreactive clonotypes reportedly recurred in blood of same and different patients, not controls. Comparing one patient's CSF and blood CD4+ clonotypes highlighted HCRT- and TRIB2-specific autoreactive clonotypes.

The chain employs TRBV5-8 and TRBJ2-5; 10 bases agree with TRBD2. The clonotype comes from a human donor with narcolepsy. Sequencing was performed on CD45RA- memory CD4+ T cells from PBMCs. DNA for the CDR3: TGTGCCAGCAGCCACCGGACTAGCGGCAAAGAGACCCAGTACTTC. As protein: CASSHRTSGKETQYF.